One sample yielded the 5 T cell receptor beta chains listed below, sequenced in a study of cytomegalovirus exposure and HLA in healthy donors. Both 60 Vbeta primers and 13 Jbeta primers went into the PCR. Method: immunoSEQ multiplex PCR; TCRdb's copy keeps in-frame clones and lacks some. The data show fewer than 140,000 clones, 65% to 90% seen once. The specimen was PBMCs. These receptors were collected from a man aged 45 to 65 in good health and CMV-seronegative.

To note about this clone: At one boundary the junction diverges from the germline segment, which might be a read error. V gene TRBV6-6 combines with J gene TRBJ1-2; the D gene is possibly TRBD1 (5 bases). Germline V gives CDR1 MNHNY, CDR2 SVGAGI (reference sequence). The CDR3 runs to 13 residues. The CDR3 spells CAGRQGGDYGYTF. In nucleotides, the CDR3 is TGTGCCGGCAGGCAGGGTGGCGATTATGGCTACACCTTC.

This clone appeared once. The V and J genes are TRBV5-4 and TRBJ1-2; 9 bases map to TRBD1. The CDR3 runs to 15 residues. The junction had 12 bases not matched to a gene; V was cut back by 4 bases and J by 8 bases. The germline gives CDR1 SGHNT, CDR2 YYREEE (reference sequence). The CDR3 loop reads CASSLPGTGKGGYTF. The DNA of the CDR3 is TGTGCCAGCAGCCTACCCGGGACAGGGAAAGGCGGCTACACCTTC.

This rearrangement joins TRBV4-1 to TRBJ2-1; 7 bases match TRBD1. The germline V gene has CDR1 MGHRA and CDR2 YSYEKL. V gave up 4 bases and J gave up 4 bases; unmatched junction bases: 7. This CDR3 contains 15 residues. CDR3 in DNA: TGCGCCAGCAGCCCCGCCGGGACAGCTTACAATGAGCAGTTCTTC. This sequence encodes CASSPAGTAYNEQFF.

This clone is a singleton in its sample. The chain is built from TRBV5-1 and TRBJ2-2; D not certain. The germline V gene has CDR1 SGHRS and CDR2 YFSETQ. V lost 7 bases to trimming and J lost 4 bases, with 8 bases between them. The CDR3 extends over 12 amino acids. The CDR3 loop reads CASRAGTGELFF. In nucleotides, the CDR3 is TGCGCCAGCCGCGCAGGCACCGGGGAGCTGTTTTTT.

The rearrangement links TRBV5-6 to TRBJ1-2; no definite D call. V was trimmed by 7 bases and J by 3 bases, leaving 10 bases between them. The V gene's germline CDR1 is SGHDT and CDR2 YYEEEE. The CDR3 is 12 residues long. This CDR3 reads CASGMRDYGYTF. The CDR3, as DNA: TGTGCCAGCGGTATGAGGGACTATGGCTACACCTTC.